Listed below are T cell receptor beta chains from one sample, sequenced in a study of T cell repertoires in cytomegalovirus infection. TCRdb reprocessed the reads with MiXCR, giving one entry per CDR3 protein. The data hold about 150,000 distinct CDR3 sequences, with about 20% observed a single time. The sequenced sample consisted of PBMCs. These receptors were taken from a human donor in good health (CMV status not recorded). Some clones in this sample may be carry-over from other donors' samples. Each CDR3 is given with its conserved first and last residue. A D gene is named only where the DNA matches it firmly. Size tells how often a clone was seen (once, few, many) or the class of an expanded clone, and some rows leave it out.

d_call cdr3_length j_call clone_size v_call cdr3_aa cdr3_nt
. 16 TRBJ2-2 . TRBV20-1 CSARPRGRKNTGELFF TGCAGTGCTAGACCCAGGGGAAGGAAGAACACCGGGGAGCTGTTTTTT
TRBD2 18 TRBJ2-3 many TRBV7-2 CASSALAVRLGGTDTQYF TGTGCCAGCAGTGCGCTAGCGGTCCGCCTGGGGGGCACAGATACGCAGTATTTT
. 14 TRBJ2-7 . TRBV6-2/TRBV6-3 CASSYGLALYEQYF TGTGCCAGCAGTTACGGCCTAGCGCTCTACGAGCAGTACTTC
. 13 TRBJ2-5 . TRBV14 CASSLRIQETQYF TGTGCCAGCAGCCTGCGCATACAAGAGACCCAGTACTTC
. 19 TRBJ1-5 many TRBV28 CASSFGPWKRDISHQPQHF TGTGCCAGCAGTTTTGGCCCCTGGAAGCGGGACATAAGCCATCAGCCCCAGCATTTT
. 17 TRBJ2-1 few TRBV29-1 CSAEGWGSLSSYNEQFF TGCAGCGCCGAAGGGTGGGGGTCCCTAAGCTCCTACAATGAGCAGTTCTTC
. 13 TRBJ1-2 . TRBV19 CASSVGPGYGYTF TGTGCCAGTAGTGTGGGGCCTGGCTATGGCTACACCTTC
. 13 TRBJ2-7 . TRBV20-1 CSARGRDTYEQYF TGCAGTGCTAGAGGGCGGGACACGTACGAGCAGTACTTC
. 12 TRBJ1-2 . TRBV29-1 CSVEEGRYGYTF TGCAGCGTTGAAGAGGGAAGGTATGGCTACACCTTC
. 12 TRBJ2-1 . TRBV7-8 CASSKQGNEQFF TGTGCCAGCAGCAAACAGGGCAATGAGCAGTTCTTC
. 17 TRBJ1-5 . TRBV20-1 CSAIRPRDDRNEQPQHF TGCAGTGCTATACGTCCAAGGGATGACAGGAACGAACAGCCCCAGCATTTT
TRBD2 14 TRBJ2-1 few TRBV12-3/TRBV12-4 CASSLGLAGYEQFF TGTGCCAGCAGTTTAGGACTAGCGGGGTATGAGCAGTTCTTC
TRBD2 15 TRBJ2-5 . TRBV12-3/TRBV12-4 CASSLSRGGTETQYF TGTGCCAGCAGTTTGAGTCGGGGGGGCACTGAGACCCAGTACTTC
. 13 TRBJ2-1 many TRBV7-9 CASSLDRYNEQFF TGTGCCAGCAGCTTGGACCGCTACAATGAGCAGTTCTTC
. 13 TRBJ1-1 . TRBV19 CTSSYLENTEAFF TGTACCAGTTCTTACTTGGAGAACACTGAAGCTTTCTTT
. 15 TRBJ2-1 many TRBV7-9 CASSLRTTGGNEQFF TGTGCCAGCAGCTTAAGGACAACCGGAGGTAATGAGCAGTTCTTC